The TCR beta chain described here comes from a study of blood T cell repertoires in COVID-19. Original data processing: Amplification from reference gene primers served as the basis for estimated nucleated cell counts. Clones were read by immunoSEQ multiplex PCR, and TCRdb kept only the in-frame ones, dropping some. That table gives V, J and clone size, and the DNA gave D and trimming. This repertoire shows 310,000 or so clones, roughly 90% found once; its top ten account for 8% to 9.5%. There are 15 residues in the CDR3. In germline, CDR1 is SGHAT, CDR2 FQNNGV. The junction had 6 bases not matched to a gene; V was cut back by 1 base and J by 8 bases. Study members were between about 18 and 95 years old and lived in roughly 24 US regions.

The gene calls are TRBV11-2 and TRBJ2-1; 9 nucleotides line up with TRBD2. The TCR sequence derives from a young woman who had recovered from COVID-19. The sample taken for sequencing was PBMCs or T cells enriched from blood (not recorded which). The CDR3 DNA follows: TGTGCCAGCAGCTTAGCGAGCGGGGGGAAACATGAGCAGTTCTTC. This codes for CASSLASGGKHEQFF. Complete variable domain (other parts from reference TRBV11-2 and TRBJ2-1): EAGVAQSPRYKIIEKRQSVAFWCNPISGHATLYWYQQILGQGPKLLIQFQNNGVVDDSQLPKDRFSAERLKGVDSTLKIQPAKLEDSAVYLCASSLASGGKHEQFFGPGTRLTVL.